This TCR beta chain is from a study of Tregs in tolerant kidney transplant recipients. CD4+CD25+CD127- Tregs, CD4+CD25- non-Tregs, CD4 and CD8 cells were sorted. This CDR3 spans 14 amino acids. Germline trimming cut 4 bases from V and 2 bases from J; bases unmatched to any gene: 2. CDR1 is KGHSH, CDR2 LQKENI, per germline. Repertoires were generated with immunoSEQ multiplex PCR, while TCRdb's copy carries only in-frame clones and drops some. The sample consists of 110,000 or so clones, 85% to 95% of them appearing once. Sequencing was done on a sample of CD4+ T cells from blood. The sequence derives from a human donor in good health. V gene TRBV18 combines with J gene TRBJ1-5; 7 bases are shared with TRBD1. The CDR3 sequence: CASSLGGGNQPQHF. Here the CDR3 DNA reads TGTGCCAGCTCACTAGGGGGCGGCAATCAGCCCCAGCATTTT.